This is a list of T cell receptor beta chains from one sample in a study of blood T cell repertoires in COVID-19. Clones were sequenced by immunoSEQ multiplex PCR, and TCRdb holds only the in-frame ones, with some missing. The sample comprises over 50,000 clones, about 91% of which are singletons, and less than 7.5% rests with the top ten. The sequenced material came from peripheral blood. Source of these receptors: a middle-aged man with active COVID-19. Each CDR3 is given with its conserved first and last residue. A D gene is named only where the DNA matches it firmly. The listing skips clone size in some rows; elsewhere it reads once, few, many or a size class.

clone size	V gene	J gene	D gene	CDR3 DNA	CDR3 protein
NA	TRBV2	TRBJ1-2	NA	TGTGCCAGCAGTGAAGCTCAGATTGGGACTAGCTACACCTTC	CASSEAQIGTSYTF
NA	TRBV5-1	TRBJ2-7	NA	TGCGCCAGCAGCCTGACTAGTCTTAACGAGCAGTACTTC	CASSLTSLNEQYF
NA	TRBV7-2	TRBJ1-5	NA	TGTGCCAGCAGCTTACGACCAGGGGACAATCAGCCCCAGCATTTT	CASSLRPGDNQPQHF
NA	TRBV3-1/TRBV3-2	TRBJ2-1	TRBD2	TGTGCCAGCAGCCAAGGAGGCGGGAGAGTCAATGAGCAGTTCTTC	CASSQGGGRVNEQFF
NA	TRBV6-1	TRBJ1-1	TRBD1	TGTGCCAGCAGTGAGGGTTGGAACAGGGGGAACACTGAAGCTTTCTTT	CASSEGWNRGNTEAFF
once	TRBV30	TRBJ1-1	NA	TGTGCCTGGATCAGGAACATGAACACTGAAGCTTTCTTT	CAWIRNMNTEAFF
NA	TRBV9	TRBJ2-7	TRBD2	TGTGCCAGCAGCCAGACCCAGGGGCTAGCGGGAGTCTACGAGCAGTACTTC	CASSQTQGLAGVYEQYF
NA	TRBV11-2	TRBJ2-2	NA	TGTGCCAGCAGCTTCGGGGAGGCCGGGGAGCTGTTTTTT	CASSFGEAGELFF
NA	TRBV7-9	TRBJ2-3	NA	TGTGCCAGCAGCTTGGCAGGGAGCACAGATACGCAGTATTTT	CASSLAGSTDTQYF
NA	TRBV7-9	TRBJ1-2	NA	TGTGCCAGCAGCTTAATCAGGGGAATTGGTGGCTACACCTTC	CASSLIRGIGGYTF
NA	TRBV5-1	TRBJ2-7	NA	TGCGCCAGCAGCTTGGACAGCCCCTACGAGCAGTACTTC	CASSLDSPYEQYF
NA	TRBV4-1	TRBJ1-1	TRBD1	TGCGCCAGCAGCCCCAGGGACAGTTACACTGAAGCTTTCTTT	CASSPRDSYTEAFF
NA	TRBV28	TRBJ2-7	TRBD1	TGTGCCAGCAGCTCCCAAGGACAGGGAGCGACCTACGAGCAGTACTTC	CASSSQGQGATYEQYF
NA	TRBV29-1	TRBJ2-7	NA	TGCAGCGTTTACGTCTGGGCTCCCTCCTCCTACGAGCAGTACTTC	CSVYVWAPSSYEQYF
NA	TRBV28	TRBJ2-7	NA	TGTGCCAGCAGTTTGTCGGGCTTCGGGGACGAGCAGTACTTC	CASSLSGFGDEQYF
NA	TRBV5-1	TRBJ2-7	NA	TGCGCCAGCAGCCCGACGGGACACAACTACGAGCAGTACTTC	CASSPTGHNYEQYF
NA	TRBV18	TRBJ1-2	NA	TGTGCCAGCTCACCAGGCAGAACCTATGGCTACACCTTC	CASSPGRTYGYTF
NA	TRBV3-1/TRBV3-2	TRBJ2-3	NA	TGTGCCAGCAGCCAAGGGGGCCAGAGATACACAGATACGCAGTATTTT	CASSQGGQRYTDTQYF